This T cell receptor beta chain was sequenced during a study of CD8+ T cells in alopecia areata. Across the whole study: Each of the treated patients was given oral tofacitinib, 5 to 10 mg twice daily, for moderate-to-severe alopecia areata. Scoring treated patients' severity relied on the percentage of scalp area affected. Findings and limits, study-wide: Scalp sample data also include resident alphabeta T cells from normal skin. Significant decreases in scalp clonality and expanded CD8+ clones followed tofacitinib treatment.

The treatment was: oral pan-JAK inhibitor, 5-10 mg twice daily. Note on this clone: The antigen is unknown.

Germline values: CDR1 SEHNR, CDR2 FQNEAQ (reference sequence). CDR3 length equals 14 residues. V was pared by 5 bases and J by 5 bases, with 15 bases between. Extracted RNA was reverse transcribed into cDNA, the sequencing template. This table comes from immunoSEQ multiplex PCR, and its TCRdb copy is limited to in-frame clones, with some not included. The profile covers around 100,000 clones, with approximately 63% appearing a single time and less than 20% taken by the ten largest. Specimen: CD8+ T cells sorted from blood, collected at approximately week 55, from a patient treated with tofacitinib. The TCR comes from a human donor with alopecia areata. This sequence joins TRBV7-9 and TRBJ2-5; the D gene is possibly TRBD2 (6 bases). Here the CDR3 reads CASSPRIGGETQYF. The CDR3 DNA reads TGTGCCAGCAGCCCCCGTATCGGAGGGGAGACCCAGTACTTC.